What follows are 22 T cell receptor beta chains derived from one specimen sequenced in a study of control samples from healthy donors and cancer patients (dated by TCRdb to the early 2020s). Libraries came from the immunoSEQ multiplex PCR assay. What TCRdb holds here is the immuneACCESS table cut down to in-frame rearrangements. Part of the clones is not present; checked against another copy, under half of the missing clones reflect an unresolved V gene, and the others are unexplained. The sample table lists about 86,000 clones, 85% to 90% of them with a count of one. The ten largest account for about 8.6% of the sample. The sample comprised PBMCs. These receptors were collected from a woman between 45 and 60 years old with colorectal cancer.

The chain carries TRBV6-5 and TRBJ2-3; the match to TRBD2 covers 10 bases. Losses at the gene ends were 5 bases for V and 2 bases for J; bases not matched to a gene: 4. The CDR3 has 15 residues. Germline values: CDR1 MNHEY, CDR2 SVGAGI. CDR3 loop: CASSTSGDHTDTQYF. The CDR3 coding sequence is TGTGCCAGCAGTACTAGCGGGGACCACACAGATACGCAGTATTTT.

The CDR3 reads CASSQETGQGPGNTIYF. Here the CDR3 DNA reads TGTGCCAGCAGCCAAGAAACGGGACAGGGACCCGGAAACACCATATATTTT. V is TRBV3-1 (or the pseudogene TRBV3-2) and J is TRBJ1-3; 9 nucleotides match TRBD1. With V trimmed by 0 bases and J by 4 bases, 7 bases remained unmatched. The CDR3 is made up of 17 amino acids. Germline V lookup: CDR1 LGHDT, CDR2 YNNKEL (reference sequence).

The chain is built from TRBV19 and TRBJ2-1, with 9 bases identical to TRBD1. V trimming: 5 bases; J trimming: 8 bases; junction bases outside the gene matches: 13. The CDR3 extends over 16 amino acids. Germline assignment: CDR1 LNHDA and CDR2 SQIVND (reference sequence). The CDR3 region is CASSFTGGGGNDEQFF. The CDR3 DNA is TGTGCCAGTAGTTTTACAGGGGGCGGGGGTAACGATGAGCAGTTCTTC.

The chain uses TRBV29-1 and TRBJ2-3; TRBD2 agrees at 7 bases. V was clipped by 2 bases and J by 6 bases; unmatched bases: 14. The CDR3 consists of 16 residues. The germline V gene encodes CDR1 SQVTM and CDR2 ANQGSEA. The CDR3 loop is CSVENRLAVQADTQYF. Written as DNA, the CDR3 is TGCAGCGTTGAAAACCGACTAGCAGTTCAAGCGGATACGCAGTATTTT.

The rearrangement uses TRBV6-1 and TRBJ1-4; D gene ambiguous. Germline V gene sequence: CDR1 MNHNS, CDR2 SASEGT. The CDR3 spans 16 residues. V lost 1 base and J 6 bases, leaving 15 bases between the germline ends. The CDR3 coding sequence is TGTGCCAGCAGTGAAGTATCGGGAGGAGGTGATGAAAAACTGTTTTTT. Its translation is CASSEVSGGGDEKLFF.

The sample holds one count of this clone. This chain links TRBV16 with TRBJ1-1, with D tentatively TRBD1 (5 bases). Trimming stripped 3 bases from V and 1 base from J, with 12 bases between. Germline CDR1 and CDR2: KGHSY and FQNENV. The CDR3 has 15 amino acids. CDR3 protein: CASSHRGGPNTEAFF. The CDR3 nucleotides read TGTGCCAGCAGCCATCGGGGGGGACCGAACACTGAAGCTTTCTTT.

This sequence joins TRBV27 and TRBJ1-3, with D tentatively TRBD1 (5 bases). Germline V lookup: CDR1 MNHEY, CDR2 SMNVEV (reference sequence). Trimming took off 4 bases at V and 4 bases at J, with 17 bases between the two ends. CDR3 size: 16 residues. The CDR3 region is CASSYGSGGAGNTIYF. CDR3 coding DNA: TGTGCCAGCAGTTATGGGTCGGGGGGTGCGGGAAACACCATATATTTT.

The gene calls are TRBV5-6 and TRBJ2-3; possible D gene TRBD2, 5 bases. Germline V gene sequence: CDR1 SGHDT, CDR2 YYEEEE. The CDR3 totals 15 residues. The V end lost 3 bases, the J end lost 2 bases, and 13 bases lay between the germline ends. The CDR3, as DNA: TGTGCCAGCAGCTGGGGAGTTGGGTCCACAGATACGCAGTATTTT. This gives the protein CASSWGVGSTDTQYF.

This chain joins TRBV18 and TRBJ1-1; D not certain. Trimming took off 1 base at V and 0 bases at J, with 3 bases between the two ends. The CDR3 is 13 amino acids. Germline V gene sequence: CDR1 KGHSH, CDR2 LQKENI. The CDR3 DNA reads TGTGCCAGCTCACCACAGGTGAACACTGAAGCTTTCTTT. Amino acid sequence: CASSPQVNTEAFF.

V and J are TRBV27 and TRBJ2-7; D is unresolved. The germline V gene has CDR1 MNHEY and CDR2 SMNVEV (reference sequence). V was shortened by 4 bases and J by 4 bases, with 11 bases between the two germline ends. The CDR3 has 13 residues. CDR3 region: CASSSAQPYEQYV. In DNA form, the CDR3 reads TGTGCCAGCAGTTCTGCCCAACCTTACGAGCAGTACGTC.

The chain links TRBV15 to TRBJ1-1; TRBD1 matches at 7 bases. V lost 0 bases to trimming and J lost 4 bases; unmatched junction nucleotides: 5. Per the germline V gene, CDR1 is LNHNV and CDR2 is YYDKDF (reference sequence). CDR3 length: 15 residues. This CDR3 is CATSRDGRTGTEAFF. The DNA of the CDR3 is TGTGCCACCAGCAGAGATGGGAGGACAGGCACTGAAGCTTTCTTT.

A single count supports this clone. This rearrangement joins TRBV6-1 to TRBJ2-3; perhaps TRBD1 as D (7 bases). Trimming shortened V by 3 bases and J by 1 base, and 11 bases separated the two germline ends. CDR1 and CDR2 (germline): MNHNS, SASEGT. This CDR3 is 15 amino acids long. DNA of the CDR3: TGTGCCAGCAGTGAGGAGGGGGCCGGCACAGATACGCAGTATTTT. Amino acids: CASSEEGAGTDTQYF.

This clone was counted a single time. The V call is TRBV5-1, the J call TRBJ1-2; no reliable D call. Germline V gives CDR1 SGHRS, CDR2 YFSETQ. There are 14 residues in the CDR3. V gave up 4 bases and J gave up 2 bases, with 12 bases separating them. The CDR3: CASSLSTGNYGYTF. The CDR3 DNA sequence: TGCGCCAGCAGCCTCTCTACCGGAAACTATGGCTACACCTTC.

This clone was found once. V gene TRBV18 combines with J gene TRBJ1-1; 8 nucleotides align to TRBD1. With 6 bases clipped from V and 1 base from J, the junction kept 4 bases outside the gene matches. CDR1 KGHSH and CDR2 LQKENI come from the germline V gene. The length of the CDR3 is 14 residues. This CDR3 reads CASSRDRQNTEAFF. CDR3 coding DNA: TGTGCCAGCTCCCGGGACAGGCAGAACACTGAAGCTTTCTTT.

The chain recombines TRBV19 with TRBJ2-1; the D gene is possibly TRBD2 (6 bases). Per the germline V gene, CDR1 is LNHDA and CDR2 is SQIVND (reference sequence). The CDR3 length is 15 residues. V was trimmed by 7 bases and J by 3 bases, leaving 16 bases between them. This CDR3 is CASTPPGRYYNEQFF. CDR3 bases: TGTGCCAGTACCCCCCCCGGGAGATACTACAATGAGCAGTTCTTC.

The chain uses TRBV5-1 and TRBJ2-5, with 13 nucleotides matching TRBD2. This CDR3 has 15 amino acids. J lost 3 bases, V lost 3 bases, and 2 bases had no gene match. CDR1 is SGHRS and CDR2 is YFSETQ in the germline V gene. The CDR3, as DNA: TGCGCCAGCAGCTACGGGACTAGCGGGGAAGAGACCCAGTACTTC. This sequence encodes CASSYGTSGEETQYF.

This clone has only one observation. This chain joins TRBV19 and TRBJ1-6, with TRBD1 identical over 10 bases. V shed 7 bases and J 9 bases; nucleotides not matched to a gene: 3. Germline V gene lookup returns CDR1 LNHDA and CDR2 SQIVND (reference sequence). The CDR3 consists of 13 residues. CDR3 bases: TGTGCCAGTATCGGGACAGGGGTTTCACCCCTCCACTTT. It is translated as CASIGTGVSPLHF.

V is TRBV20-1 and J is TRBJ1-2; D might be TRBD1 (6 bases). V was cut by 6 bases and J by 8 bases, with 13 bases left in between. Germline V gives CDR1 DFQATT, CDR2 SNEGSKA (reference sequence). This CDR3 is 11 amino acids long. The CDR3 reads CSASRGGGYTF. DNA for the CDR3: TGCAGTGCCTCCCGGGGGGGCGGCTACACCTTC.

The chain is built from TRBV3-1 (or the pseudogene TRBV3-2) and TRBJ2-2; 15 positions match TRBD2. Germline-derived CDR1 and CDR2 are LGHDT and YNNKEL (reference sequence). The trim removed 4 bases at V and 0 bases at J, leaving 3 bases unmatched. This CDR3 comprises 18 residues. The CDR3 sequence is CASSRGLAGGPNTGELFF. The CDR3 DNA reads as TGTGCCAGCAGCCGTGGACTAGCGGGGGGGCCGAACACCGGGGAGCTGTTTTTT.

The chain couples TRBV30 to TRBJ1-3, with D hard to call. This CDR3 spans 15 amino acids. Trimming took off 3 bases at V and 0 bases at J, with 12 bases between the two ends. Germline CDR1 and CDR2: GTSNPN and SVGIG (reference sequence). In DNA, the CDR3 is TGTGCCTGGAGCGGACGAGGGAACTCTGGAAACACCATATATTTT. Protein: CAWSGRGNSGNTIYF.

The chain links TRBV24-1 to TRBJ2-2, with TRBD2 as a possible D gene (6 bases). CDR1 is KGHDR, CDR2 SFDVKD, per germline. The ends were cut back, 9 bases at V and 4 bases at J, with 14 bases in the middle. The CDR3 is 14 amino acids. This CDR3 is CATHSGAGTGELFF. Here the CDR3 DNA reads TGTGCCACCCACTCCGGAGCGGGCACCGGGGAGCTGTTTTTT.

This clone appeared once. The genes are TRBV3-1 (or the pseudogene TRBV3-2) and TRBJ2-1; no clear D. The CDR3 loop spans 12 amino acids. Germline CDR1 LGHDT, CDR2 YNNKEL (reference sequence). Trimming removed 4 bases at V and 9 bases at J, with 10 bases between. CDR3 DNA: TGTGCCAGCAGCCTCGGACCCCTTGAGCAGTTCTTC. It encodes CASSLGPLEQFF.